The 26 T cell receptor beta chains below were found in one sample sequenced in a study of T cells in localized non-small cell lung cancer. Measured with immunoSEQ multiplex PCR; TCRdb has only the in-frame clones, and not every one. The table records 2,500 to 3,000 clones, more than 25% of them present only once. The material sequenced was lung tumor tissue, taken before any cancer treatment. Receptors originate from an older female donor with stage I lung adenocarcinoma.

This clone occurred a few times. The rearrangement links TRBV7-2 to TRBJ1-1; a possible D gene is TRBD1 (5 bases). Trimming removed 6 bases at V and 2 bases at J, with 10 bases between. Germline-derived CDR1 and CDR2 are SGHTA and FQGNSA. This CDR3 has 13 amino acids. The CDR3 here is CASRGGGNTEAFF. The CDR3 DNA follows: TGTGCCAGCAGGGGCGGGGGTAACACTGAAGCTTTCTTT.

This clone was observed a handful of times. The rearrangement links TRBV28 to TRBJ2-2; D is undetermined. The germline V gene has CDR1 MDHEN and CDR2 SYDVKM. This CDR3 is 12 amino acids long. V was trimmed by 1 base and J by 7 bases, leaving 4 bases between them. This chain's CDR3 is CASSLYGGELFF. The CDR3 bases are TGTGCCAGCAGTTTATATGGCGGGGAGCTGTTTTTT.

CDR3 in amino acids: CASSLSGRNNQPQHF. CDR3 DNA sequence: TGTGCCAGCAGTTTATCAGGGCGGAACAATCAGCCCCAGCATTTT. The genes are TRBV28 and TRBJ1-5; D may be TRBD1 (5 bases). This CDR3 is built from 15 residues. The germline V gene encodes CDR1 MDHEN and CDR2 SYDVKM. V was pared by 1 base and J by 3 bases, with 10 bases between.

This CDR3 reads CASSLGGAGNTIYF. The CDR3 nucleotides are TGCGCCAGCAGCTTGGGAGGGGCTGGAAACACCATATATTTT. The chain couples TRBV5-1 to TRBJ1-3; maybe TRBD1 (5 bases). This CDR3 spans 14 amino acids. Germline assignment: CDR1 SGHRS and CDR2 YFSETQ. The ends were cut back, 0 bases at V and 2 bases at J, with 6 bases in the middle.

The rearrangement uses TRBV29-1 and TRBJ1-5; D unclear. CDR1 and CDR2 (germline): SQVTM, ANQGSEA. V lost 6 bases and J lost 0, with 9 bases in between. CDR3 length: 13 residues. The CDR3 loop is CSVSENSNQPQHF. DNA of the CDR3: TGCAGCGTCTCCGAAAATAGCAATCAGCCCCAGCATTTT.

This clone is deemed medium-sized. This sequence joins TRBV6-8 and TRBJ1-2; D possibly corresponds to TRBD1 (6 bases). The length of the CDR3 is 13 residues. Germline V gene sequence: CDR1 MNHGY, CDR2 SAAAGT. V was cut by 9 bases and J by 1 base, with 12 bases left in between. The CDR3 nucleotides are TGTGCCAGGAAAGGACAGTTTAACTATGGCTACACCTTC. It translates to CARKGQFNYGYTF.

The table lists this clone with a few counts. V gene TRBV29-1 combines with J gene TRBJ1-2; 7 nucleotides align to TRBD1. Per germline, CDR1 SQVTM and CDR2 ANQGSEA. J lost 7 bases, V lost 3 bases, and 8 bases had no gene match. This CDR3 has 13 amino acids. The CDR3 reads CSVDPGQAGGYTF. CDR3 nucleotides: TGCAGCGTTGACCCCGGACAGGCCGGTGGCTACACCTTC.

In its sample, this clone ranks as large. This chain uses TRBV19 with TRBJ2-7; D is undetermined. This CDR3 has 12 residues. Trimming removed 1 base at V and 7 bases at J, with 8 bases between. CDR1 is LNHDA, CDR2 SQIVND, per germline (reference sequence). CDR3 region: CASSIGSREQYF. DNA for the CDR3: TGTGCCAGTAGTATAGGTTCCAGGGAGCAGTACTTC. Full variable domain (missing parts from reference TRBV19 and TRBJ2-7): DGGITQSPKYLFRKEGQNVTLSCEQNLNHDAMYWYRQDPGQGLRLIYYSQIVNDFQKGDIAEGYSVSREKKESFPLTVTSAQKNPTAFYLCASSIGSREQYFGPGTRLTVT.

The chain has TRBV11-3 and TRBJ2-2; D is unclear. V shed 1 base and J shed 5 bases, with 14 bases lying between them. This CDR3 region has 16 residues. Per germline, CDR1 SGHNT and CDR2 YENEEA. CDR3 sequence (DNA): TGTGCCAGCAGCTTAGTTGGCGGAGTTGGGACCGGGGAGCTGTTTTTT. Translated, it gives CASSLVGGVGTGELFF.

The rearrangement joins TRBV14 to TRBJ1-1, with D maybe TRBD1 (5 bases). Germline V CDR1 and CDR2: SGHDN, FVKESK. With 2 bases removed from V and 5 bases from J, the gap between germline ends came to 18 bases. This CDR3 comprises 16 residues. The CDR3 region is CASSQTRGFQGTEAFF. The CDR3, as DNA: TGTGCCAGCAGCCAAACAAGGGGTTTTCAAGGAACTGAAGCTTTCTTT.

This clone was picked up a small number of times. V usage is TRBV7-2 and J usage is TRBJ1-1; D is undetermined. V was shortened by 6 bases and J by 0 bases, with 8 bases between the two germline ends. CDR3 size: 13 residues. Germline CDR1 SGHTA, CDR2 FQGNSA. The DNA of the CDR3 is TGTGCCAGCAGGTCCGATCTGAACACTGAAGCTTTCTTT. It specifies CASRSDLNTEAFF.

A few counts support this clone. The CDR3 region has the DNA TGTGCCAGCAGTGAGTGGGGGGGTCACTCCTACGAGCAGTACTTC. It codes for CASSEWGGHSYEQYF. V usage is TRBV6-8 and J usage is TRBJ2-7; TRBD2 matches at 7 bases. After removal of 5 bases from V and 0 bases from J, the junction contained 7 bases not matched to a gene. Germline-derived CDR1 and CDR2 are MNHGY and SAAAGT. This CDR3 spans 15 amino acids.

By share, this clone ranks as large. The V call is TRBV11-3, the J call TRBJ2-7; D remains unclear. The germline V and J ends were trimmed by 6 bases and 3 bases, with 15 bases remaining between them. Germline V gives CDR1 SGHNT, CDR2 YENEEA. CDR3 length: 14 amino acids. The DNA of the CDR3 is TGTGCCAGCAGGCCCTTCCGGACGGGCTACGAGCAGTACTTC. Its protein product is CASRPFRTGYEQYF.

This clone was seen a few times. This chain uses TRBV18 with TRBJ2-3; D uncertain. V lost 0 bases and J lost 3, with 4 bases in between. The germline CDR1 and CDR2 sequences are KGHSH and LQKENI. This CDR3 has 13 residues. CDR3 DNA: TGTGCCAGCTCACCACCCGTAACAGATACGCAGTATTTT. Its translation: CASSPPVTDTQYF.

The rearrangement links TRBV6-8 to TRBJ2-3; no clear D. The CDR3 covers 13 residues. CDR1 is MNHGY, CDR2 SAAAGT, per germline. The V end was cut by 7 bases, the J end by 3 bases, with 11 bases between. The chain's CDR3 is CASTQDSTDTQYF. In DNA, the CDR3 is TGTGCCAGCACCCAGGATTCAACAGATACGCAGTATTTT.

The chain is built from TRBV29-1 and TRBJ1-1; D is unclear. The CDR3 totals 15 residues. Trimming removed 4 bases at V and 0 bases at J, with 15 bases between. Germline assignment: CDR1 SQVTM and CDR2 ANQGSEA. CDR3 in amino acids: CSVVSRSQVNTEAFF. The CDR3, as DNA: TGCAGCGTTGTCTCTAGATCGCAGGTGAACACTGAAGCTTTCTTT.

This chain connects TRBV11-3 to TRBJ2-7; 14 bases line up with TRBD2. Germline CDR1 and CDR2: SGHNT and YENEEA. This CDR3 contains 18 residues. V lost 1 base, J lost 6 bases, and 11 bases stayed unmatched. The CDR3 nucleotides read TGTGCCAGCAGCTTAGGACCGGGACTAGCGGGAGTGTCTGGCGAGCAGTACTTC. It specifies CASSLGPGLAGVSGEQYF.

V is TRBV18 and J is TRBJ2-2, with D uncertain. The ends were cut back, 2 bases at V and 0 bases at J, with 10 bases in the middle. The length of the CDR3 is 16 residues. Germline loops: CDR1 KGHSH, CDR2 LQKENI. CDR3 loop: CASSPWPLANTGELFF. Here the CDR3 DNA reads TGTGCCAGCTCACCATGGCCTCTAGCGAACACCGGGGAGCTGTTTTTT.

Within the sample, this clone is large (0.1 to 1%). The V and J genes are TRBV18 and TRBJ1-1, with unresolved D. V lost 2 bases to trimming and J lost 1 base, with 11 bases between them. The CDR3 extends over 15 amino acids. Looked up from germline, CDR1 is KGHSH and CDR2 is LQKENI. CDR3 sequence (DNA): TGTGCCAGCTCACCATTTCTCACACCGAACACTGAAGCTTTCTTT. Translation gives CASSPFLTPNTEAFF.

This clone ranks as large (0.1 to 1%). This chain connects TRBV6-8 to TRBJ2-7; D unresolved. There are 13 residues in the CDR3. Trimming removed 0 bases from V and 2 bases from J, with 5 bases in between. From germline, CDR1 is MNHGY and CDR2 SAAAGT. CDR3 DNA: TGTGCCAGCAGTTACTCGCCTACCTACGAGCAGTACTTC. It codes for CASSYSPTYEQYF.

The chain is built from TRBV18 and TRBJ1-2, with D unresolved. The CDR3 runs to 14 residues. V was shortened by 4 bases and J by 8 bases, with 17 bases between the two germline ends. CDR1 and CDR2 from the germline V gene are KGHSH and LQKENI. The CDR3 nucleotides are TGTGCCAGCTCACTGGGATCCCTAGGTGAGGGCTACACCTTC. Amino acid sequence: CASSLGSLGEGYTF.

This clone is labeled medium-sized (0.01 to 0.1%). The chain employs TRBV28 and TRBJ2-5; TRBD2 aligns across 7 bases. V trimming: 3 bases; J trimming: 1 base; junction bases outside the gene matches: 5. The CDR3 covers 15 residues. Germline lookup yields CDR1 MDHEN and CDR2 SYDVKM. CDR3 amino acids: CASSFIGEGQETQYF. CDR3 nucleotides: TGTGCCAGCAGTTTTATCGGGGAGGGCCAAGAGACCCAGTACTTC.

The chain carries TRBV6-8 and TRBJ2-2; D ambiguous. The CDR3 is 15 residues long. V lost 2 bases and J lost 0, with 7 bases in between. Germline assignment: CDR1 MNHGY and CDR2 SAAAGT. This CDR3 reads CASSYPGSNTGELFF. CDR3 bases: TGTGCCAGCAGTTACCCCGGATCGAACACCGGGGAGCTGTTTTTT.

By sample share, this clone is medium-sized. V usage is TRBV6-8 and J usage is TRBJ2-1, with TRBD2 matching over 12 bases. The germline V gene has CDR1 MNHGY and CDR2 SAAAGT. V was clipped by 4 bases and J by 8 bases; unmatched bases: 6. CDR3 length equals 15 residues. DNA of the CDR3: TGTGCCAGCAGTTCCCGGACTAGCGGGAAAGATGAGCAGTTCTTC. This translates into CASSSRTSGKDEQFF.

The V gene is TRBV6-8, the J gene TRBJ1-3, with a weak D call TRBD1 (5 bases). Germline V gene lookup returns CDR1 MNHGY and CDR2 SAAAGT. This CDR3 spans 13 amino acids. V lost 10 bases, J lost 6 bases, and 16 bases lay in between. The CDR3 DNA reads as TGTGCCATCAGCCCCGGGACCTCAAACACCATATATTTT. Translation: CAISPGTSNTIYF.

The chain employs TRBV28 and TRBJ1-4; no definite D call. The germline V gene has CDR1 MDHEN and CDR2 SYDVKM. The CDR3 is made up of 16 amino acids. With 0 bases removed from V and 4 bases from J, the gap between germline ends came to 12 bases. CDR3: CASSLWPSVRNEKLFF. CDR3 nucleotides: TGTGCCAGCAGTTTATGGCCCAGCGTTCGTAATGAAAAACTGTTTTTT.